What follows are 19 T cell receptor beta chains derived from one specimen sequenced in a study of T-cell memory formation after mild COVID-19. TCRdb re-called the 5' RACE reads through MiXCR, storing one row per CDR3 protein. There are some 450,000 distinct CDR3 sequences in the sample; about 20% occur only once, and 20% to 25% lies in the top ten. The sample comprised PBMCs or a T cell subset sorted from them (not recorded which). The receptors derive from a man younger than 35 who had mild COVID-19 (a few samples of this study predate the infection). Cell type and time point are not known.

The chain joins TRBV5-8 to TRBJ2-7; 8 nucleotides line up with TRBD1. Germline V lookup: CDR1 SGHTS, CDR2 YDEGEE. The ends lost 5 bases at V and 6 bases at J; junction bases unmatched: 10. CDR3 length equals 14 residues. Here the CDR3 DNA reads TGTGCCAGCAGTCCCGGGACAGGTCATCTCGAGCAGTACTTC. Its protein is CASSPGTGHLEQYF.

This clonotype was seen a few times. The CDR3 spells CASSPVAGTQYF. In DNA, the CDR3 is TGTGCCAGCAGTCCGGTAGCGGGTACGCAGTATTTT. This chain joins TRBV6-6 and TRBJ2-3; 7 bases match TRBD2. CDR1 MNHNY and CDR2 SVGAGI come from the germline V gene (reference sequence). This CDR3 comprises 12 residues. Unmatched junction bases numbered 4, after V lost 5 bases and J lost 8 bases.

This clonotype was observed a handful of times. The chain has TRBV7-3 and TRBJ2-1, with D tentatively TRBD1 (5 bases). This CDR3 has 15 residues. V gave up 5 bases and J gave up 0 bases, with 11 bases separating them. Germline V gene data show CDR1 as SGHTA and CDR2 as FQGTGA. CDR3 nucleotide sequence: TGTGCCAGCAGCGTACAGGAAAGCTCCTACAATGAGCAGTTCTTC. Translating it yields CASSVQESSYNEQFF.

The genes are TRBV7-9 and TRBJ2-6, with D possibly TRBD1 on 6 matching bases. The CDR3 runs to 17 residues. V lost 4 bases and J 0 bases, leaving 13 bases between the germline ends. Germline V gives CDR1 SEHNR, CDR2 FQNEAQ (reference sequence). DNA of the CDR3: TGTGCCAGCAGCTCCTGGACAGCGACCTCTGGGGCCAACGTCCTGACTTTC. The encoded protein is CASSSWTATSGANVLTF.

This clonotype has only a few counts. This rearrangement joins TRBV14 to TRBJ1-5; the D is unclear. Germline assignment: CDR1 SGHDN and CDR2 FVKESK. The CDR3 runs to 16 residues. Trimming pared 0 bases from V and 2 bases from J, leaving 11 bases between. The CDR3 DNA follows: TGTGCCAGCAGCCAAGATCGCGTGGTGGGCAATCAGCCCCAGCATTTT. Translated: CASSQDRVVGNQPQHF.

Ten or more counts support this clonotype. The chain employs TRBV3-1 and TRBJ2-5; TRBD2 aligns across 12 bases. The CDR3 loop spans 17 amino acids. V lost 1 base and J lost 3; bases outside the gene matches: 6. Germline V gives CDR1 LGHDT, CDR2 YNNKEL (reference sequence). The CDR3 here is CASSQGATSGGEETQYF. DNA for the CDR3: TGTGCCAGCAGCCAAGGTGCGACTAGCGGGGGAGAAGAGACCCAGTACTTC.

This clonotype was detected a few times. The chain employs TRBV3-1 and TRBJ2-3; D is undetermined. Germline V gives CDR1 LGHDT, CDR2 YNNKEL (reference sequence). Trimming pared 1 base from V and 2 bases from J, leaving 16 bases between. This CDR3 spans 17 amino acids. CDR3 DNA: TGTGCCAGCAGCCAAGGGGGTCAATCCCGTCTCACAGATACGCAGTATTTT. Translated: CASSQGGQSRLTDTQYF.

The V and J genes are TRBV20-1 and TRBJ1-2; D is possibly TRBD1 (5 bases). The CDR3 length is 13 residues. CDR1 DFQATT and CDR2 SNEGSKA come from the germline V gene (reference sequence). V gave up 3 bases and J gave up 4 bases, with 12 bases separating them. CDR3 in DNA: TGCAGTGCTAGCCCGTCAGGGCGCTATGGCTACACCTTC. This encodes CSASPSGRYGYTF.

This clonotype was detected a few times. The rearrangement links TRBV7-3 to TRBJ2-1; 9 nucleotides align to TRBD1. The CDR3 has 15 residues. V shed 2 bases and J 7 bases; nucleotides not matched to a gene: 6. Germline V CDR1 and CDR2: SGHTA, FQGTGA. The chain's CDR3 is CASSLAQGAQNEQFF. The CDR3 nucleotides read TGTGCCAGCAGCTTAGCACAGGGGGCGCAAAATGAGCAGTTCTTC.

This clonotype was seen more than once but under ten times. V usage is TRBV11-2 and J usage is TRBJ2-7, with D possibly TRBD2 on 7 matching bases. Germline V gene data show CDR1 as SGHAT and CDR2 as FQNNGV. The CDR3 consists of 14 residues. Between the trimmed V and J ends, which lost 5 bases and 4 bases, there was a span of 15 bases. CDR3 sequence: CASSLLGGAYEQYV. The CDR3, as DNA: TGTGCCAGCAGCCTTCTGGGGGGGGCTTACGAGCAGTACGTC.

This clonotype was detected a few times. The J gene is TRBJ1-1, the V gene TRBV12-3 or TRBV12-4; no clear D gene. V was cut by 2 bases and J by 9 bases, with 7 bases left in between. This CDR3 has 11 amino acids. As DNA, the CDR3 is TGTGCCAGCAGTTTATTGGGGAAAGCTTTCTTT. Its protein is CASSLLGKAFF.

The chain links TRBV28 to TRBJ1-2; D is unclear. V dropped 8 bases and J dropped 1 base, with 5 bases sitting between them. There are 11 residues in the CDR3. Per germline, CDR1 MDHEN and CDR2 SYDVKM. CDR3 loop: CASWVNYGYTF. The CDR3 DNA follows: TGTGCCAGCTGGGTTAACTATGGCTACACCTTC.

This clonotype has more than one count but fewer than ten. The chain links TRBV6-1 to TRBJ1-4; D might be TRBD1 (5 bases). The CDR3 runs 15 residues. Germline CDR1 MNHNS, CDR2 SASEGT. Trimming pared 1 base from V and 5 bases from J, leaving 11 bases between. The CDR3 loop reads CASSEGQLHNEKLFF. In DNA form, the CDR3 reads TGTGCCAGCAGTGAAGGACAGTTACACAATGAAAAACTGTTTTTT.

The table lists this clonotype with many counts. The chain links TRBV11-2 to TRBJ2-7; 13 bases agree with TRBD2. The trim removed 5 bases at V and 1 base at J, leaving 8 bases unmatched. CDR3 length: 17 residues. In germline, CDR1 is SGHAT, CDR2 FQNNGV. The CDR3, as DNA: TGTGCCAGCAGCATTACTAGCGGGGGGGCTCTGTCCTACGAGCAGTACTTC. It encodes CASSITSGGALSYEQYF.

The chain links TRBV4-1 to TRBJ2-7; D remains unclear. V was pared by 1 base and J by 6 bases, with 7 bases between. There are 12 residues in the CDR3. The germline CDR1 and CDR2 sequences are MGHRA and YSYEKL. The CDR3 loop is CASSQATTEQYF. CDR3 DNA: TGCGCCAGCAGCCAAGCCACGACCGAGCAGTACTTC.

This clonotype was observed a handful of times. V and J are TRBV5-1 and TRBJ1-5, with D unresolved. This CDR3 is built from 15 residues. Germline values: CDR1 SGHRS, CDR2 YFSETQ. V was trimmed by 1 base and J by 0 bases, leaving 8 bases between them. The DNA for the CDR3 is TGCGCCAGCAGCTTGCACGGCGATAGCAATCAGCCCCAGCATTTT. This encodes CASSLHGDSNQPQHF.

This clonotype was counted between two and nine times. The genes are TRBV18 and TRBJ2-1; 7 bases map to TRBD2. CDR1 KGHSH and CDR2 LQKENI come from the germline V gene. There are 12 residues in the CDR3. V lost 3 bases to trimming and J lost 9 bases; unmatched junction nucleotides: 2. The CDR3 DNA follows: TGTGCCAGCTCACCGGGACTACTTGAGCAGTTCTTC. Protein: CASSPGLLEQFF.

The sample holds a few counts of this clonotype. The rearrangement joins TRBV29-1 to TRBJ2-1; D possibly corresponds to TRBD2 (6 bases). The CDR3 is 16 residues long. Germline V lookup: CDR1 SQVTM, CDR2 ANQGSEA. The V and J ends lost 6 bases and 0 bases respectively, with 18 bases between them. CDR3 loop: CSVATLGGSSYNEQFF. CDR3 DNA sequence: TGCAGCGTCGCCACCTTGGGGGGTTCCTCCTACAATGAGCAGTTCTTC.

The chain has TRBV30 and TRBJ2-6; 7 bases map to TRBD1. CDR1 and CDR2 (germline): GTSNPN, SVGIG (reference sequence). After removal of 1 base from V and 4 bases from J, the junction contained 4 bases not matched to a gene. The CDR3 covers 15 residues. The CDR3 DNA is TGTGCCTGGAGTGCCACAGGGGCCGGGGCCAACGTCCTGACTTTC. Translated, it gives CAWSATGAGANVLTF. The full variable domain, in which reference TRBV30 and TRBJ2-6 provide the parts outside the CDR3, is SQTIHQWPATLVQPVGSPLSLECTVEGTSNPNLYWYRQAAGRGLQLLFYSVGIGQISSEVPQNLSASRPQDRQFILSSKKLLLSDSGFYLCAWSATGAGANVLTFGAGSRLTVL.